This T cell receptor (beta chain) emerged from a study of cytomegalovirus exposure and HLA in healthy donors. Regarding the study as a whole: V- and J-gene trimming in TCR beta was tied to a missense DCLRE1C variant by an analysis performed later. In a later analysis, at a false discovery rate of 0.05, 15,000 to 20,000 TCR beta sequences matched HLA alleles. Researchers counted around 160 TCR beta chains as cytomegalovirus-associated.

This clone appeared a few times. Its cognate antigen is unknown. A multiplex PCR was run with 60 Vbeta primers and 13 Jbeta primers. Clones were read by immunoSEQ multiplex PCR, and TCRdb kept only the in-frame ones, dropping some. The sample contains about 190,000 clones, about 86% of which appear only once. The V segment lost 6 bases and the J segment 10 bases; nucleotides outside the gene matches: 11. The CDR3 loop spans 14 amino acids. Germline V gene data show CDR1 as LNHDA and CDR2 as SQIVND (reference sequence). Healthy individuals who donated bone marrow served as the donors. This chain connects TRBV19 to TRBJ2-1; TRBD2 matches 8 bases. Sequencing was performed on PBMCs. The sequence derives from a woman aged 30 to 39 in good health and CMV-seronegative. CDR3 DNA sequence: TGTGCCAGTAGCCCCGGGACTAGAAGGGGAGAGCAGTTCTTC. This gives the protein CASSPGTRRGEQFF.